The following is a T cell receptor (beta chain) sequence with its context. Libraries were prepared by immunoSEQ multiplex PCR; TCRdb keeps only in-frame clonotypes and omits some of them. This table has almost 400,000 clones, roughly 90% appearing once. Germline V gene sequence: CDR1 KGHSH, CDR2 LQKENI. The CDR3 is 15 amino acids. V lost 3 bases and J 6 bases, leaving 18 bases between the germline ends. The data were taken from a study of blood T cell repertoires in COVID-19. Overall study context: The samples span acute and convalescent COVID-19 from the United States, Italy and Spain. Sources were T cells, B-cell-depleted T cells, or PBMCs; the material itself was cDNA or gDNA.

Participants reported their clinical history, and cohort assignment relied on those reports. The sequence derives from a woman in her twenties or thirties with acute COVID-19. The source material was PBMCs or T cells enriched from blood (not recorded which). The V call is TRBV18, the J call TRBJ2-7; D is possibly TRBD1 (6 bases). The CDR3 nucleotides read TGTGCCAGCTCACCTTGGCCGACCGCGACAGGCGAGCAGTACTTC. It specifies CASSPWPTATGEQYF.